Listed below are T cell receptor beta chains from one sample, sequenced in a study of TIL therapy for anti-PD-1-resistant metastatic lung cancer. The table came from immunoSEQ multiplex PCR; TCRdb's copy has only in-frame clones and leaves some out. The sample consists of 20,000 to 25,000 clones, 70% to 85% of them appearing once. This material consisted of blood, taken at baseline. The receptors here all came from a person aged 25-79 years with non-small cell lung cancer. Both conserved end residues are part of each CDR3. Each record gives: CDR3 protein, CDR3 DNA, V gene, J gene, D gene, clone size. D genes are given only for firm matches. Size tells how often a clone was seen (once, few, many) or the class of an expanded clone, and some rows leave it out.

CDR3aa: CASSFSRDTDTQYF; CDR3nt: TGCGCCAGCAGCTTCTCCAGGGACACAGATACGCAGTATTTT; v_gene: TRBV5-1; j_gene: TRBJ2-3; d_gene: NA; abundance: NA
CDR3aa: CASSLNTDSNSPLHF; CDR3nt: TGTGCCAGCAGCTTGAATACAGATTCTAATTCACCCCTCCACTTT; v_gene: TRBV7-3; j_gene: TRBJ1-6; d_gene: NA; abundance: few
CDR3aa: CAISESFMNTEAFF; CDR3nt: TGTGCCATCAGTGAGTCGTTCATGAACACTGAAGCTTTCTTT; v_gene: TRBV10-3; j_gene: TRBJ1-1; d_gene: NA; abundance: NA
CDR3aa: CASSLRQGHSPLHF; CDR3nt: TGTGCCAGCAGCCTTCGACAGGGACATTCACCCCTCCACTTT; v_gene: TRBV7-2; j_gene: TRBJ1-6; d_gene: TRBD1; abundance: NA
CDR3aa: CASSGGEVAEAFF; CDR3nt: TGTGCCAGCAGTGGAGGAGAAGTCGCTGAAGCTTTCTTT; v_gene: TRBV2; j_gene: TRBJ1-1; d_gene: NA; abundance: NA
CDR3aa: CASSPDRLYGYTF; CDR3nt: TGTGCCAGCAGTCCCGACAGGCTTTATGGCTACACCTTC; v_gene: TRBV12-3/TRBV12-4; j_gene: TRBJ1-2; d_gene: NA; abundance: NA
CDR3aa: CASSSRTSGGPSGDTQYF; CDR3nt: TGCGCCAGCAGCTCCCGGACTAGCGGGGGGCCTTCCGGGGATACGCAGTATTTT; v_gene: TRBV5-1; j_gene: TRBJ2-3; d_gene: TRBD2; abundance: NA
CDR3aa: CASSYVTGSTEAFF; CDR3nt: TGTGCCAGCAGCTATGTGACAGGGAGCACTGAAGCTTTCTTT; v_gene: TRBV2; j_gene: TRBJ1-1; d_gene: TRBD1; abundance: NA
CDR3aa: CASSLGGTRGTDTQYF; CDR3nt: TGCGCCAGCAGCTTGGGGGGGACAAGAGGCACAGATACGCAGTATTTT; v_gene: TRBV5-1; j_gene: TRBJ2-3; d_gene: NA; abundance: NA
CDR3aa: CASSHPGRTEAFF; CDR3nt: TGTGCCAGCAGCCATCCCGGGCGCACTGAAGCTTTCTTT; v_gene: TRBV3-1/TRBV3-2; j_gene: TRBJ1-1; d_gene: NA; abundance: once
CDR3aa: CASRAGQGNTEAFF; CDR3nt: TGTGCCAGCAGGGCCGGACAGGGAAACACTGAAGCTTTCTTT; v_gene: TRBV6-5; j_gene: TRBJ1-1; d_gene: TRBD1; abundance: NA
CDR3aa: CASSPGQGKDQPQHF; CDR3nt: TGTGCCAGCTCACCGGGACAGGGCAAGGATCAGCCCCAGCATTTT; v_gene: TRBV18; j_gene: TRBJ1-5; d_gene: TRBD1; abundance: NA
CDR3aa: CASRLQGATSYEQYF; CDR3nt: TGTGCCAGCAGACTACAGGGGGCCACCTCCTACGAGCAGTACTTC; v_gene: TRBV2; j_gene: TRBJ2-7; d_gene: TRBD1; abundance: NA
CDR3aa: CASSDPHRGDQPQHF; CDR3nt: TGTGCCAGCAGTGATCCTCACAGGGGGGATCAGCCCCAGCATTTT; v_gene: TRBV6-1; j_gene: TRBJ1-5; d_gene: TRBD1; abundance: NA
CDR3aa: CASSQDQIGGTPLNEKLFF; CDR3nt: TGCGCCAGCAGCCAAGATCAGATCGGGGGGACCCCTCTTAATGAAAAACTGTTTTTT; v_gene: TRBV4-1; j_gene: TRBJ1-4; d_gene: NA; abundance: NA
CDR3aa: CARISASSYEQYF; CDR3nt: TGTGCCAGAATTAGCGCGAGCTCCTACGAGCAGTACTTC; v_gene: TRBV6-5; j_gene: TRBJ2-7; d_gene: NA; abundance: NA
CDR3aa: CASSLYGAYEQYF; CDR3nt: TGTGCCAGCAGCTTATACGGGGCCTACGAGCAGTACTTC; v_gene: TRBV7-8; j_gene: TRBJ2-7; d_gene: NA; abundance: NA
CDR3aa: CASSVQGNQPQHF; CDR3nt: TGTGCCAGCAGCGTACAGGGTAATCAGCCCCAGCATTTT; v_gene: TRBV7-9; j_gene: TRBJ1-5; d_gene: NA; abundance: NA
CDR3aa: CASSKNDRVLNRAIYF; CDR3nt: TGTGCCAGCAGCAAAAACGACAGGGTCCTGAATAGGGCCATATATTTT; v_gene: TRBV7-3; j_gene: TRBJ1-3; d_gene: TRBD1; abundance: NA
CDR3aa: CASGWTSVDEQFF; CDR3nt: TGTGCCAGCGGTTGGACTAGCGTCGATGAGCAGTTCTTC; v_gene: TRBV2; j_gene: TRBJ2-1; d_gene: TRBD2; abundance: NA
CDR3aa: CASTRWGNPPSYNEQFF; CDR3nt: TGTGCCAGCACAAGGTGGGGGAATCCCCCTTCCTACAATGAGCAGTTCTTC; v_gene: TRBV5-6; j_gene: TRBJ2-1; d_gene: NA; abundance: NA
CDR3aa: CASSFTTGGKAPLHF; CDR3nt: TGTGCCAGCAGTTTCACAACCGGCGGTAAAGCTCCCCTCCACTTT; v_gene: TRBV6-5; j_gene: TRBJ1-6; d_gene: NA; abundance: NA
CDR3aa: CASSLMGGGNSPLHF; CDR3nt: TGTGCCAGCAGCTTGATGGGGGGAGGCAATTCACCCCTCCACTTT; v_gene: TRBV27; j_gene: TRBJ1-6; d_gene: NA; abundance: NA
CDR3aa: CASSVAGTGFGEAFF; CDR3nt: TGTGCCAGTAGTGTCGCCGGGACAGGGTTTGGCGAAGCTTTCTTT; v_gene: TRBV19; j_gene: TRBJ1-1; d_gene: TRBD1; abundance: once
CDR3aa: CASRGGGAGEDIQYF; CDR3nt: TGTGCCAGCAGGGGCGGAGGGGCGGGAGAAGACATTCAGTACTTC; v_gene: TRBV6-5; j_gene: TRBJ2-4; d_gene: TRBD2; abundance: NA
CDR3aa: CASLSGTGTDTQYF; CDR3nt: TGTGCTAGTTTAAGCGGGACGGGCACAGATACGCAGTATTTT; v_gene: TRBV12-5; j_gene: TRBJ2-3; d_gene: TRBD2; abundance: once
CDR3aa: CSVDYWSQGQEETQYF; CDR3nt: TGCAGCGTTGATTATTGGAGTCAGGGTCAGGAAGAGACCCAGTACTTC; v_gene: TRBV29-1; j_gene: TRBJ2-5; d_gene: NA; abundance: NA
CDR3aa: CASSVISSGGADTQYF; CDR3nt: TGTGCCAGCAGCGTAATCTCGTCAGGGGGCGCGGATACGCAGTATTTT; v_gene: TRBV9; j_gene: TRBJ2-3; d_gene: TRBD1; abundance: NA
CDR3aa: CASSPRTGGDGELFF; CDR3nt: TGCGCCAGCAGCCCCAGGACAGGGGGGGACGGGGAGCTGTTTTTT; v_gene: TRBV5-1; j_gene: TRBJ2-2; d_gene: TRBD1; abundance: NA
CDR3aa: CASTDRVANTEAFF; CDR3nt: TGTGCCAGCACTGACAGGGTGGCGAACACTGAAGCTTTCTTT; v_gene: TRBV2; j_gene: TRBJ1-1; d_gene: TRBD1; abundance: few
CDR3aa: CASSLYSGTGVAGELFF; CDR3nt: TGTGCCAGCAGCTTATACTCCGGAACAGGGGTTGCCGGGGAGCTGTTTTTT; v_gene: TRBV7-8; j_gene: TRBJ2-2; d_gene: TRBD1; abundance: NA
CDR3aa: CASSLVGFADTDTQYF; CDR3nt: TGTGCCAGCAGCTTGGTTGGGTTTGCGGACACAGATACGCAGTATTTT; v_gene: TRBV5-6; j_gene: TRBJ2-3; d_gene: NA; abundance: NA
CDR3aa: CASSPPRGANYGYTF; CDR3nt: TGTGCCAGCTCACCTCCTCGAGGGGCGAACTATGGCTACACCTTC; v_gene: TRBV18; j_gene: TRBJ1-2; d_gene: NA; abundance: NA
CDR3aa: CSAGGRSSYNEQFF; CDR3nt: TGCAGCGCTGGAGGGCGGAGCTCCTACAATGAGCAGTTCTTC; v_gene: TRBV29-1; j_gene: TRBJ2-1; d_gene: NA; abundance: few
CDR3aa: CASSPQGTAKNIQYF; CDR3nt: TGTGCCAGCTCACCACAGGGAACGGCCAAAAACATTCAGTACTTC; v_gene: TRBV18; j_gene: TRBJ2-4; d_gene: NA; abundance: few
CDR3aa: CASSQERAGGNIQYF; CDR3nt: TGTGCCAGCAGCCAAGAGCGGGCAGGCGGGAACATTCAGTACTTC; v_gene: TRBV14; j_gene: TRBJ2-4; d_gene: NA; abundance: NA
CDR3aa: CASSLETPSGSVAGELFF; CDR3nt: TGTGCCAGCAGCTTAGAAACTCCTAGCGGGAGCGTCGCCGGGGAGCTGTTTTTT; v_gene: TRBV7-9; j_gene: TRBJ2-2; d_gene: TRBD2; abundance: NA
CDR3aa: CASSYSLWARLAEQFF; CDR3nt: TGTGCCAGCAGTTACTCGTTGTGGGCCCGATTAGCGGAGCAGTTCTTC; v_gene: TRBV6-5; j_gene: TRBJ2-1; d_gene: NA; abundance: NA
CDR3aa: CASRPAGGSWQPQHF; CDR3nt: TGTGCCAGCAGGCCAGCAGGGGGGTCATGGCAGCCCCAGCATTTT; v_gene: TRBV6-5; j_gene: TRBJ1-5; d_gene: TRBD1; abundance: NA
CDR3aa: CASSNMGGTEAFF; CDR3nt: TGCGCCAGCTCTAACATGGGGGGCACTGAAGCTTTCTTT; v_gene: TRBV5-1; j_gene: TRBJ1-1; d_gene: NA; abundance: NA
CDR3aa: CASSFTGGGQPQHF; CDR3nt: TGTGCCAGTAGTTTTACAGGGGGCGGTCAGCCCCAGCATTTT; v_gene: TRBV19; j_gene: TRBJ1-5; d_gene: TRBD1; abundance: NA
CDR3aa: CAWGRQGFYNEQFF; CDR3nt: TGTGCCTGGGGGCGACAGGGTTTTTACAATGAGCAGTTCTTC; v_gene: TRBV30; j_gene: TRBJ2-1; d_gene: TRBD1; abundance: NA